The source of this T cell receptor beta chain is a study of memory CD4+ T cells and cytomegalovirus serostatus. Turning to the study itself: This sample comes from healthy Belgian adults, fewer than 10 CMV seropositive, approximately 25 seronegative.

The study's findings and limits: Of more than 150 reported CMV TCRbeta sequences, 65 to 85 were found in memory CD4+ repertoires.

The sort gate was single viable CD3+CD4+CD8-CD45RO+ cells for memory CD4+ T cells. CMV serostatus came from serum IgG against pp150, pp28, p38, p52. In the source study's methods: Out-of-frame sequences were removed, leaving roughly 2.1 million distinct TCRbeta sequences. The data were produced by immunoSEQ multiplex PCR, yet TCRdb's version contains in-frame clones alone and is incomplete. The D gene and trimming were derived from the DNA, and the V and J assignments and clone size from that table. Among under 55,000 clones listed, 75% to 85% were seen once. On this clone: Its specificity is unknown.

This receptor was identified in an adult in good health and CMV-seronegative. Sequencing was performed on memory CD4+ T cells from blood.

Here the CDR3 DNA reads TGTGCCAGCAGCTTGGCTAGCGGGGCAGATACGCAGTATTTT. Translation: CASSLASGADTQYF. V gene TRBV5-4 combines with J gene TRBJ2-3, with 9 bases lining up with TRBD2. The trim removed 0 bases at V and 4 bases at J, leaving 0 bases unmatched. Germline V gene data show CDR1 as SGHNT and CDR2 as YYREEE (reference sequence). CDR3 length equals 14 residues.